This TCR beta chain was obtained from a study of graft-versus-host responses after intestinal transplantation. Study summary: Induction using anti-thymocyte globulin, followed by tacrolimus and steroids for roughly 3 years, was given to all recipients.

The assay was immunoSEQ multiplex PCR, and TCRdb's table has in-frame clones only and misses some. The table records around 96,000 clones, about 94% of them present only once. The CDR3 loop spans 15 amino acids. V dropped 6 bases and J dropped 0 bases, with 12 bases sitting between them. Per germline, CDR1 SNHLY and CDR2 FYNNEI. Study-level findings and limits: The recipient marrow held GvH clones, and some of them showed up first in ileum or blood. Early post-transplant falls in HvG clones accompanied the peak levels of circulating GvH clones. High graft-versus-host to host-versus-graft T cell clonal ratios marked allografts of patients with graft-donor macrochimerism.

To note about this clone: Its specificity is unknown.

This chain joins TRBV2 and TRBJ2-1, with a weak D call TRBD1 (5 bases). The receptor was derived from a human donor who received an intestinal transplant. The material was unstimulated CD4+ T cells sorted from spleen or lymph node cells, obtained before intestinal transplant. CDR3 sequence (DNA): TGTGCCAGCAGAAGCGACAGCGCCTCCTACAATGAGCAGTTCTTC. Protein product: CASRSDSASYNEQFF.